In its sample, the clone carrying this T cell receptor beta chain was seen many times. RNA served as the template for amplifying TCR beta CDR3 regions. First-round RT-PCR relied on HTBI primers, and a second-round multiplex PCR came next. Using its own MiXCR run on the multiplex PCR reads, TCRdb lists one record per CDR3 protein. Counted here are about 500,000 distinct CDR3 sequences, approximately 35% occurring once; the ten biggest clones make up over 3.5%. This entry is derived from a study of Graves' ophthalmopathy and Graves' hyperthyroidism. Trimming took 5 bases from V and 7 from J; bases not matched to a gene: 5. This CDR3 comprises 13 residues. Germline V lookup: CDR1 SGHAT, CDR2 FQNNGV.

The origin of this receptor is an adult man with Graves' hyperthyroidism. The chain carries TRBV11-2 and TRBJ2-7, with 10 bases identical to TRBD1. Sample: peripheral blood or thyroid tissue (not recorded which). The CDR3 spells CASSDGTGDEQYF. CDR3 bases: TGTGCCAGCAGCGACGGGACAGGGGATGAGCAGTACTTC. Using reference TRBV11-2 and TRBJ2-7 for the parts outside the CDR3, the full variable domain is EAGVAQSPRYKIIEKRQSVAFWCNPISGHATLYWYQQILGQGPKLLIQFQNNGVVDDSQLPKDRFSAERLKGVDSTLKIQPAKLEDSAVYLCASSDGTGDEQYFGPGTRLTVT.